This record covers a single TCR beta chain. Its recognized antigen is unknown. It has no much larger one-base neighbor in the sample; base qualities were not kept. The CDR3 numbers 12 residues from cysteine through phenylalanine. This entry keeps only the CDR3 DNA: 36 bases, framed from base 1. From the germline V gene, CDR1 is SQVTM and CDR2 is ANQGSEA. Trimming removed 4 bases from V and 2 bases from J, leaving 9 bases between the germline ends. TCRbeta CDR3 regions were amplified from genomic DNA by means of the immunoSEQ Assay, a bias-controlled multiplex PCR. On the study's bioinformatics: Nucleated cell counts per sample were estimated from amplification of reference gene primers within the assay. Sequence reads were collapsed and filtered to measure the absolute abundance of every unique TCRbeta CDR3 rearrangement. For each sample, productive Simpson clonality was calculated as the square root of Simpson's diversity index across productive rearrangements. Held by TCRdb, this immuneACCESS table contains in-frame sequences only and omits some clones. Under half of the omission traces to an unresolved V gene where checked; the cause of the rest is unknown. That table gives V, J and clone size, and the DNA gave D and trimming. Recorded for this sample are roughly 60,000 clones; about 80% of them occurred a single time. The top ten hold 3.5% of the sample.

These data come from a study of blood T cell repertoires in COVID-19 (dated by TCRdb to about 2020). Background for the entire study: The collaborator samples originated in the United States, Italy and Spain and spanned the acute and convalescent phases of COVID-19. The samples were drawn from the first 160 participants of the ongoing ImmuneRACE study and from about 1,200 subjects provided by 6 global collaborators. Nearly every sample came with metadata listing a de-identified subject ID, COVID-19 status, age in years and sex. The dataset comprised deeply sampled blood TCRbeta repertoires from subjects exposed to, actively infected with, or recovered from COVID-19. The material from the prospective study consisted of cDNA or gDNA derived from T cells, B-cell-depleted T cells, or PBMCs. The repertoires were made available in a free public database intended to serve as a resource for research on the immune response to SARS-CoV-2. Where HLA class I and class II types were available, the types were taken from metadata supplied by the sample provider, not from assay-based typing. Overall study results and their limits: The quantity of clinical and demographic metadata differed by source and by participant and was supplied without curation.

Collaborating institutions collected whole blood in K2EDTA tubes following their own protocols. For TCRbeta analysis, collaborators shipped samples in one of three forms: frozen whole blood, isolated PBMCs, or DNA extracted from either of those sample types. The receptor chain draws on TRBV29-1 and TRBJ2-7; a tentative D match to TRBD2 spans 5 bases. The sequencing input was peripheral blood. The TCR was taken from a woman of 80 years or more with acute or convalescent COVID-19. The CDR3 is CSVVEGPYEQYF. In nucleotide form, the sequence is TGCAGCGTTGTTGAGGGCCCCTACGAGCAGTACTTC.